The 21 T cell receptor beta chains presented below share a single source sample, sequenced in a study of blood T cell repertoires in COVID-19. This table comes from immunoSEQ multiplex PCR, and its TCRdb copy is limited to in-frame clones, with some not included. Of 140,000 to 150,000 clones in the sample, around 84% were seen once. Sequencing used peripheral blood. These receptors were collected from a man in his sixties with active or convalescent COVID-19.

The gene calls are TRBV19 and TRBJ1-3, with unresolved D. From germline, CDR1 is LNHDA and CDR2 SQIVND (reference sequence). The CDR3 has 15 amino acids. V shed 7 bases and J shed 0 bases, with 13 bases lying between them. CDR3 nucleotide sequence: TGTGCCAGTACCGTCTGGAGTCGCTCTGGAAACACCATATATTTT. It yields the protein CASTVWSRSGNTIYF.

V usage is TRBV4-3 and J usage is TRBJ2-1; 9 bases map to TRBD1. The CDR3 sequence is 16 residues long. CDR1 and CDR2 from the germline V gene are LGHNA and YSLEER. The V gene end was trimmed by 4 bases and the J gene end by 4 bases; junction bases not matched to a gene: 8. CDR3 sequence: CASSRTGGSDYNEQFF. In DNA form, the CDR3 reads TGCGCCAGCAGCCGTACAGGGGGCTCCGATTACAATGAGCAGTTCTTC.

The rearrangement joins TRBV24-1 to TRBJ2-2; 9 positions agree with TRBD1. Germline loops: CDR1 KGHDR, CDR2 SFDVKD. This CDR3 is built from 17 residues. V shed 5 bases, J shed 6 bases, and the junction held 12 bases outside the gene matches. This CDR3 reads CATSALTGGAGAGELFF. CDR3 nucleotide sequence: TGTGCCACCAGTGCCTTAACAGGGGGCGCCGGGGCCGGGGAGCTGTTTTTT.

The genes are TRBV6-5 and TRBJ1-3; the D gene is possibly TRBD1 (6 bases). From germline, CDR1 is MNHEY and CDR2 SVGAGI. The CDR3 length is 12 residues. Trimming removed 0 bases at V and 11 bases at J, with 8 bases between. Here the CDR3 DNA reads TGTGCCAGCAGTTACTCGACAGGTCCCATATATTTT. Translation gives CASSYSTGPIYF.

V is TRBV11-2 and J is TRBJ1-2; TRBD1 agrees at 9 bases. CDR3 size: 19 residues. With 5 bases clipped from V and 1 base from J, the junction kept 17 bases outside the gene matches. In germline, CDR1 is SGHAT, CDR2 FQNNGV. CDR3 in DNA: TGTGCCAGCAGCCCTACAGGGGGCCAGACAGGGGCCCATAACTATGGCTACACCTTC. Protein sequence: CASSPTGGQTGAHNYGYTF.

This chain joins TRBV7-8 and TRBJ2-2; unclear D gene. This CDR3 has 12 amino acids. The ends were cut back, 5 bases at V and 8 bases at J, with 9 bases in the middle. Germline V CDR1 and CDR2: SGHVS, FQNEAQ. Here the CDR3 reads CASSPLRGELFF. In DNA form, the CDR3 reads TGTGCCAGCAGCCCCCTCAGGGGGGAGCTGTTTTTT.

J is TRBJ1-2 and V is TRBV7-2, with 9 bases that match TRBD1. Germline lookup yields CDR1 SGHTA and CDR2 FQGNSA. The CDR3 covers 14 residues. The V segment lost 4 bases and the J segment 4 bases; nucleotides outside the gene matches: 4. The chain's CDR3 is CASSSTGGFYGYTF. The DNA for the CDR3 is TGTGCCAGCAGCTCGACAGGGGGTTTCTATGGCTACACCTTC. The full variable domain, rest sourced from reference TRBV7-2 and TRBJ1-2, is GAGVSQSPSNKVTEKGKDVELRCDPISGHTALYWYRQSLGQGLEFLIYFQGNSAPDKSGLPSDRFSAERTGGSVSTLTIQRTQQEDSAVYLCASSSTGGFYGYTFGSGTRLTVV.

The chain uses TRBV23-1 and TRBJ2-1; maybe TRBD1 (6 bases). TRBV23-1 carries the ORF label, with uncertain function. The CDR3 runs to 16 residues. Between the trimmed V and J ends, which lost 3 bases and 0 bases, there was a span of 12 bases. The CDR3 loop is CASSHFMTGSYNEQFF. The CDR3 coding sequence is TGCGCCAGCAGTCACTTTATGACAGGCTCCTACAATGAGCAGTTCTTC.

The CDR3 coding sequence is TGTGCCAGCAGCCCGGGACAGGGGGCGAGACGTTCCGGAAACACCATATATTTT. Protein product: CASSPGQGARRSGNTIYF. The chain recombines TRBV7-2 with TRBJ1-3; 12 bases are shared with TRBD1. The CDR3 has 18 amino acids. V was pared by 5 bases and J by 4 bases, with 12 bases of the junction left unmatched. Germline values: CDR1 SGHTA, CDR2 FQGNSA.

The chain links TRBV30 to TRBJ1-1; TRBD1 matches 8 bases. V shed 3 bases, J shed 6 bases, and the junction held 6 bases outside the gene matches. This CDR3 comprises 13 residues. CDR1 and CDR2 from the germline V gene are GTSNPN and SVGIG (reference sequence). For the CDR3, the DNA is TGTGCCTGGAGGGACAGGGAGGCCCCTGAAGCTTTCTTT. Its protein is CAWRDREAPEAFF.

The chain joins TRBV29-1 to TRBJ2-2, with D unclear. Germline V CDR1 and CDR2: SQVTM, ANQGSEA. CDR3 size: 13 residues. Trimming pared 8 bases from V and 0 bases from J, leaving 10 bases between. CDR3 bases: TGCAGCACCCGGCAGGCGAACACCGGGGAGCTGTTTTTT. Encoded protein: CSTRQANTGELFF.

The V call is TRBV27, the J call TRBJ1-1, with D perhaps TRBD1 (6 bases). Trimming left V 7 bases short and J 10 bases short, with 13 bases between. Germline-derived CDR1 and CDR2 are MNHEY and SMNVEV (reference sequence). The CDR3 totals 11 residues. As DNA, the CDR3 is TGTGCCAGCACCTCGGGGGGCAGAGCTTTCTTT. It specifies CASTSGGRAFF.

This chain links TRBV9 with TRBJ2-6; D remains ambiguous. Germline CDR1 SGDLS, CDR2 YYNGEE. The V end was cut by 4 bases, the J end by 4 bases, with 21 bases between. The CDR3 totals 18 residues. This CDR3 reads CASSPKAATFAGANVLTF. DNA of the CDR3: TGTGCCAGCAGCCCCAAGGCTGCGACATTTGCCGGGGCCAACGTCCTGACTTTC. Using reference TRBV9 and TRBJ2-6 for the parts outside the CDR3, the full variable domain is DSGVTQTPKHLITATGQRVTLRCSPRSGDLSVYWYQQSLDQGLQFLIQYYNGEERAKGNILERFSAQQFPDLHSELNLSSLELGDSALYFCASSPKAATFAGANVLTFGAGSRLTVL.

V is TRBV18 and J is TRBJ2-2; unclear D gene. The germline V and J ends were trimmed by 2 bases and 0 bases, with 7 bases remaining between them. The germline gives CDR1 KGHSH, CDR2 LQKENI. This CDR3 region has 15 residues. CDR3 in amino acids: CASSPATSNTGELFF. CDR3 in DNA: TGTGCCAGCTCACCAGCAACATCGAACACCGGGGAGCTGTTTTTT.

CDR3 protein: CSVEGQGIPNTEAFF. For the CDR3, the DNA is TGCAGCGTTGAGGGACAGGGTATCCCGAACACTGAAGCTTTCTTT. This sequence joins TRBV29-1 and TRBJ1-1, with 9 bases fitting TRBD1. V was pared by 3 bases and J by 1 base, with 6 bases of the junction left unmatched. This CDR3 is built from 15 residues. Germline-derived CDR1 and CDR2 are SQVTM and ANQGSEA.

V is TRBV28 and J is TRBJ1-2; D unresolved. The CDR3 totals 12 residues. Germline CDR1 MDHEN, CDR2 SYDVKM. V lost 2 bases, J lost 8 bases, and 9 bases lay in between. Here the CDR3 reads CASSLEARGYTF. The CDR3 region has the DNA TGTGCCAGCAGTTTAGAGGCTCGAGGCTACACCTTC.

The chain employs TRBV5-4 and TRBJ2-1, with TRBD1 identical over 12 bases. The CDR3 loop spans 15 amino acids. Germline V gene data show CDR1 as SGHNT and CDR2 as YYREEE (reference sequence). V lost 0 bases, J lost 9 bases, and 4 bases stayed unmatched. In DNA form, the CDR3 reads TGTGCCAGCAGCTTGGCGGGACAGGGGGCCTTTGAGCAGTTCTTC. Translating gives CASSLAGQGAFEQFF.

The chain employs TRBV7-2 and TRBJ2-3; 10 nucleotides line up with TRBD2. The CDR3 runs to 17 residues. With 8 bases clipped from V and 2 bases from J, the junction kept 13 bases outside the gene matches. CDR1 and CDR2 from the germline V gene are SGHTA and FQGNSA. The CDR3 DNA reads as TGTGCCAGCGGGGCGACAGCGGGAGGGCCTATCACAGATACGCAGTATTTT. This sequence encodes CASGATAGGPITDTQYF.

V usage is TRBV19 and J usage is TRBJ2-3; TRBD2 aligns across 9 bases. The CDR3 extends over 16 amino acids. The V segment lost 3 bases and the J segment 0 bases; nucleotides outside the gene matches: 4. Germline loops: CDR1 LNHDA, CDR2 SQIVND (reference sequence). The CDR3 DNA follows: TGTGCCAGTAGTATTGGTCTAGCGGGAAGCACAGATACGCAGTATTTT. Encoded protein: CASSIGLAGSTDTQYF.

The rearrangement joins TRBV24-1 to TRBJ2-2, with 8 nucleotides matching TRBD1. CDR1 is KGHDR, CDR2 SFDVKD, per germline. The CDR3 covers 11 residues. Trimming cost V 11 bases and J 8 bases; bases outside gene matches: 3. CDR3 sequence (DNA): TGTGCCAGCGACAGGGGTGGGGAGCTGTTTTTT. Its translation: CASDRGGELFF.

The rearrangement joins TRBV10-3 to TRBJ1-1; TRBD1 matches at 9 bases. V lost 5 bases to trimming and J lost 5 bases; unmatched junction nucleotides: 12. CDR1 and CDR2 (germline): ENHRY, SYGVKD. The CDR3 totals 16 residues. The CDR3 loop reads CAISNPGQGQKTEAFF. CDR3 nucleotide sequence: TGTGCCATCAGTAACCCGGGACAGGGTCAAAAAACTGAAGCTTTCTTT.